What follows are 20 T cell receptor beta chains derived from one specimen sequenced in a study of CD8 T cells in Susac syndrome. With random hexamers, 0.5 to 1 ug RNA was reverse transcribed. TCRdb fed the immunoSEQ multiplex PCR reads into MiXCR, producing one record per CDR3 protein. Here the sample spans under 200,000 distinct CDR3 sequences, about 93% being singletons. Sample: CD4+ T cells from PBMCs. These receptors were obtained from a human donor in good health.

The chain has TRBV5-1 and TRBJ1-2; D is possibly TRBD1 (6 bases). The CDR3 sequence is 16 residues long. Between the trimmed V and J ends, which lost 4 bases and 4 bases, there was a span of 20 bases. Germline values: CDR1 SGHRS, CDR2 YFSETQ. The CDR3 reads CASSPRTATSGYGYTF. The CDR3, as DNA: TGCGCCAGCAGCCCTCGGACAGCGACCTCAGGCTATGGCTACACCTTC.

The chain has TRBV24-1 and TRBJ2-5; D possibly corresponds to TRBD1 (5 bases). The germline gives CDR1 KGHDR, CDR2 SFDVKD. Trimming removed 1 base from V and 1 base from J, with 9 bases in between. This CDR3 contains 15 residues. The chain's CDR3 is CATSDFQQAQETQYF. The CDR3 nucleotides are TGTGCCACCAGTGATTTCCAACAGGCCCAAGAGACCCAGTACTTC.

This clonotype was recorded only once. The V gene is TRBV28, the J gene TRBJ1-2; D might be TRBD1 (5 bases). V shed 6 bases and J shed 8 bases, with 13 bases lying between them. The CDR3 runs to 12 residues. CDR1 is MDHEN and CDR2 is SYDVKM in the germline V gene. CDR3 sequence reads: CASSAERDGYTF. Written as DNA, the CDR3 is TGTGCCAGCAGCGCCGAGCGGGACGGCTACACCTTC.

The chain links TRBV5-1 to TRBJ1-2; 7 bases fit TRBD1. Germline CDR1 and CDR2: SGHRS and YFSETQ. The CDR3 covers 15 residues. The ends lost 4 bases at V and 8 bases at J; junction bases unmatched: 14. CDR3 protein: CASSLFGGGREGYTF. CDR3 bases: TGCGCCAGCAGCCTGTTCGGAGGGGGCAGGGAAGGCTACACCTTC.

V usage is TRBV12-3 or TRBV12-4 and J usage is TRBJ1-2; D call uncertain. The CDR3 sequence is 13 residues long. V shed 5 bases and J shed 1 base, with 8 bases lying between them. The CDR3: CASSPEGNYGYTF. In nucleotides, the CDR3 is TGTGCCAGCAGTCCCGAGGGTAACTATGGCTACACCTTC.

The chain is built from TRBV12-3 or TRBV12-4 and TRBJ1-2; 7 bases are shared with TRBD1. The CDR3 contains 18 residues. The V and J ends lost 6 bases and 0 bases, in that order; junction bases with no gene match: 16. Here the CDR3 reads CASSPEAGGGLANYGYTF. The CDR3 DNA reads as TGTGCCAGCAGCCCCGAGGCAGGGGGGGGATTAGCTAACTATGGCTACACCTTC.

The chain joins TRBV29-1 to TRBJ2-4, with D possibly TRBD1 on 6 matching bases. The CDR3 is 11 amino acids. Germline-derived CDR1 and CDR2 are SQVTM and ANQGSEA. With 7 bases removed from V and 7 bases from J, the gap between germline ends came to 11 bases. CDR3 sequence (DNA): TGCAGCGGGGGGCCGGGGAACATTCAGTACTTC. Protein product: CSGGPGNIQYF.

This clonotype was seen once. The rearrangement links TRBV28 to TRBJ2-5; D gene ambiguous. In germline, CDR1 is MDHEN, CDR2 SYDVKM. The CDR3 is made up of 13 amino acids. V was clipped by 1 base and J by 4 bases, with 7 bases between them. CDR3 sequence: CASSLSGLETQYF. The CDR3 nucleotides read TGTGCCAGCAGTTTATCTGGCCTAGAGACCCAGTACTTC.

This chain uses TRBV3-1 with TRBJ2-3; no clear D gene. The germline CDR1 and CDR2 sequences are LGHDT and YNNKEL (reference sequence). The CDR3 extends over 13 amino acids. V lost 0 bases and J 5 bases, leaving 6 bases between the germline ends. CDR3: CASSQDTQDTQYF. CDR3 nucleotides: TGTGCCAGCAGCCAAGATACGCAAGATACGCAGTATTTT.

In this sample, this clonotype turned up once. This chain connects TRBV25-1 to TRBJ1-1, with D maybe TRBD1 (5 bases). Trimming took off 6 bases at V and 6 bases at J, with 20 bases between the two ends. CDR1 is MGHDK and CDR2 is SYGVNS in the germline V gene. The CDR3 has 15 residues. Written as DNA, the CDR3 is TGTGCCAGCAGCCAGGCGACGGTAATAGGGGCTGAAGCTTTCTTT. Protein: CASSQATVIGAEAFF.

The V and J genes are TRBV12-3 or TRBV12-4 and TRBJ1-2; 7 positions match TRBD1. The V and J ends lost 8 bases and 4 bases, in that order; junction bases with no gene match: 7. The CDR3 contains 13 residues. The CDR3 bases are TGTGCCAGCGGGAAACAGGGGCCCTATGGCTACACCTTC. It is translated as CASGKQGPYGYTF.

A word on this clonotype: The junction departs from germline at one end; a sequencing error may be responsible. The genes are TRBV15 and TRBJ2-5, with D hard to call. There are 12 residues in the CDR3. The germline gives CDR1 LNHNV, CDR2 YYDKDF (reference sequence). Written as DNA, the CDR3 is TGTGCCATCAGCCCCTCCACAGAGACCCAGTACTTC. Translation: CAISPSTETQYF.

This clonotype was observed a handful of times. The CDR3 sequence: CASSLKLNTEAFF. The CDR3 nucleotides read TGTGCCAGCAGTTTAAAGTTGAACACTGAAGCTTTCTTT. V and J are TRBV12-3 or TRBV12-4 and TRBJ1-1; D is unclear. The CDR3 sequence is 13 residues long. V lost 2 bases, J lost 0 bases, and 4 bases lay in between.

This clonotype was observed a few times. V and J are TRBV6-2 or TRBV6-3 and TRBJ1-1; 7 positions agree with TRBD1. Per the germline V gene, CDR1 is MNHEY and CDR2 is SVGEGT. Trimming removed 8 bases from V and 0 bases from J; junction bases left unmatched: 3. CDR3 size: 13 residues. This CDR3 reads CASSGQMNTEAFF. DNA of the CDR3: TGTGCCAGCTCGGGACAGATGAACACTGAAGCTTTCTTT.

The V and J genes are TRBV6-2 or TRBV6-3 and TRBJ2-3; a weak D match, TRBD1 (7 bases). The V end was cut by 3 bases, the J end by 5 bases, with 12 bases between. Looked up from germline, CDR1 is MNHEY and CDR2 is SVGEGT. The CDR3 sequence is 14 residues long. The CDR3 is CASSYGQGGDTQYF. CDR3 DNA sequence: TGTGCCAGCAGTTATGGCCAGGGGGGAGATACGCAGTATTTT.

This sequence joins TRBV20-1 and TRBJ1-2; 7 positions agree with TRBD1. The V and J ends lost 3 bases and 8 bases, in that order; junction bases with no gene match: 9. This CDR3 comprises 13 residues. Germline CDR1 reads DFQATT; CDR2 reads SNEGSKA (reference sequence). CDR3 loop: CSASWARTGGYTF. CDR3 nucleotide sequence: TGCAGTGCTAGTTGGGCCCGGACAGGCGGCTACACCTTC.

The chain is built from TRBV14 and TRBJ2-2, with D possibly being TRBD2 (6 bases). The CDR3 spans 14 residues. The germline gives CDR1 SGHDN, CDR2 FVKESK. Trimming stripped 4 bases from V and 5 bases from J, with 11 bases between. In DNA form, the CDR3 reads TGTGCCAGCAGCCGATGGGGGGAAACCGGGGAGCTGTTTTTT. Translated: CASSRWGETGELFF.

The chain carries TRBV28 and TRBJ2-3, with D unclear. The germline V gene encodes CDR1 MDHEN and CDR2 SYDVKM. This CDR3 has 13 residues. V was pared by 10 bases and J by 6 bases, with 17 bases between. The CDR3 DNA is TGTGCCAACGCTTTGGACCTGAGGGATACGCAGTATTTT. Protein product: CANALDLRDTQYF.

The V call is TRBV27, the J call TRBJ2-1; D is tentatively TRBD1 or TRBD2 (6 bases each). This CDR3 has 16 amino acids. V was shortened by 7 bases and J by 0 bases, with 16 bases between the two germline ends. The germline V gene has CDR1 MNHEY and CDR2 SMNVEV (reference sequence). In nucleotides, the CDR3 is TGTGCCAGCAAAAGAGGGGGGTTGAGCTCCTACAATGAGCAGTTCTTC. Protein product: CASKRGGLSSYNEQFF.

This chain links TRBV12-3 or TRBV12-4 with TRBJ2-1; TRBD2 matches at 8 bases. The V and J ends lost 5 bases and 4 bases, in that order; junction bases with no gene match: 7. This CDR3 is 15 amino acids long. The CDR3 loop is CASSQSGGGYNEQFF. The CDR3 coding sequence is TGTGCCAGCAGTCAGAGCGGGGGAGGGTACAATGAGCAGTTCTTC.